This T cell receptor (beta chain) was sequenced during a study of cytomegalovirus exposure and HLA in healthy donors (dated 2017 in TCRdb). In terms of the full investigation: In an earlier analysis of several hundred of the donors, roughly 300 Gb of sequence data and approximately 120 million unique TCR beta sequences from roughly 180 million T cells were reported. An early release that covered some 640 HLA-typed donors contained 300 to 350 gigabases of sequencing data and tens of millions of unique TCR sequences. The genetic ancestry cluster associated with self-reported Caucasian donors included about four fifths of the approximately 430 genotyped donors. The study aimed to test whether cataloging public T cell receptors could reveal signatures of past pathogen exposure. Using immunosequencing, the study profiled T cell repertoires from around 680 subjects and related those repertoires to cytomegalovirus serostatus. A separate validation cohort of over a hundred different subjects was used in addition to the roughly 700-subject first cohort. High-throughput TCR immunosequencing, statistical association of individual TCRs with disease status, and machine learning were combined to predict cytomegalovirus infection status. A later analysis re-examined previously published TCR beta repertoires from 500 to 700 donors and added high-resolution HLA genotyping to investigate patterns of TCR occurrence. The later analysis used no new phenotypic data to find candidate immune exposures, relying instead on TCR beta sequences and their occurrence across donors. An earlier analysis of 500 to 650 of the donors applied high-throughput TCR beta sequencing to assess whether each TCR beta V gene segment acted as functional or pseudogenic. Alongside the repertoire data, information on donor age, sex, ethnicity and CMV serostatus was compiled. A later genetic analysis used genome-wide SNP genotypes for about 65% of the roughly 670 donors, treating that subset as a discovery cohort. Every discovery cohort repertoire had been produced on one sequencing platform. Both class I and class II loci were covered by HLA typing, at four-digit resolution. The number of typed donors differed by locus: about 620-640 for A, B, C, DRB1 and DQB1; roughly 510 for DQA1; some 590 for DPA1; and roughly 490 for DPB1. Roughly 5 DR-DQ haplotypes were handled as single units for association and clustering because linkage in the cohort was strong. Among 300 to 500 genotyped donors of the cohort, an average of approximately 240,000 unique TCR beta nucleotide sequences was sequenced per donor, of which about 18% were non-productive. Study-wide findings and limitations: Because some donors lacked HLA typing at each locus, the association tests relied only on the typed subset. In vitro tests confirmed that a few of the cytomegalovirus-associated TCR beta chains recognize cytomegalovirus antigens. Presence/absence analyses assumed roughly uniform sequencing depth across donors, an assumption that may not hold. A later analysis reported that several top co-occurrence clusters appeared linked to parvovirus B19, influenza, CMV and Epstein-Barr virus. In a later analysis, HLA-associated TCR beta chains were found to be more clonally expanded and to have lower generation probabilities than equally common non-associated chains. Only TCR beta chains were sequenced in this cohort, and the absence of alpha or paired-chain data limited detectable features. A further reported finding was that TCR beta sequences accurately predicted the HLA-A and HLA-B alleles for most subjects in the first cohort. V-gene and J-gene trimming of TCR beta chains was associated with a missense DCLRE1C variant in a later genetic analysis, and the association was replicated in an independent cohort. According to the authors, the approach could potentially be generalized to other disease states and immunological phenotypes. A total of some 180 TCR beta chains were listed by the study as associated with cytomegalovirus. In both the original and validation cohorts, the classifier was reported to diagnose cytomegalovirus status with high specificity and sensitivity. Specific HLA alleles were associated with 15,000 to 20,000 TCR beta sequences at a false discovery rate of 0.05 in a later analysis. A cluster of highly shared sequence variants was judged likely to represent a technical artifact of the sequencing pipeline. A later analysis found that TCR association rates varied across HLA loci, with DRB1 alleles showing the most associated TCRs and HLA-C alleles the fewest. Roughly 17 rarely observed V segments, including chromosome 9 orphons, were excluded from the earlier analysis of just under 600 of the donors because counts were too low. An earlier analysis of around 600 of the donors showed that most TCR beta V segments appeared in productive rearrangements either about 87% or about 30% of the time, which broadly matched IMGT annotations. Assigning TCR associations to individual alleles was difficult when HLA alleles, especially DR and DQ, strongly co-occurred. Compared with the roughly 670-donor mean, donors in an Asian-associated ancestry cluster had fewer N-insertions in productive TCRs, according to a later genetic analysis. In a later analysis, most CMV-associated TCR beta chains were found to appear HLA-restricted, with HLA associations seemingly driven largely by CMV exposure. Because the 87-base-pair reads could not distinguish some IMGT-functional V segments, including TRBV6-2 and TRBV6-3, those segments were excluded. Linkage disequilibrium might explain the correlated functional status among segregating V segments, but an unknown experimental factor could not be ruled out. Immune exposure information for the cohort was limited to CMV serostatus. Most TCR sequences were seen in very few donors, while some public TCRs were found in many individuals.

The sample holds a few counts of this clone. This clone's antigen is unknown. No base-level quality is on record; no much larger clone is a single base apart. The cohort comprised around 690 healthy bone marrow donors. Cohort members were all nominally healthy when sampled, although unrecorded immune exposures were likely present. The donor tested CMV seronegative, placing the donor among the approximately 400 seronegative members of the cohort. Every donor gave a peripheral blood sample, and the peripheral blood mononuclear cells from that sample were used for TCR beta sequencing. The Qiagen DNeasy Blood Extraction Kit was used to extract genomic DNA from the blood cell samples. CDR3 length: 20 amino acids, cysteine to phenylalanine. Here the CDR3 DNA is all that survives: 60 bases in frame from base 1. From V the trimming removes 1 base and from J it removes 13 bases, while the gene matches leave 27 bases of the junction unaccounted for. According to the germline V gene, CDR1 reads SQVTM and CDR2 reads ANQGSEA.

The library was produced with the immunoSEQ multiplex PCR assay. For the multiplex PCR, a mixture combining 60 forward primers for TCR Vbeta segments and 13 reverse primers for TCR Jbeta segments was used. A multiplex PCR assay on genomic DNA amplified the CDR3 region of rearranged TCR beta genes. On the Illumina HiSeq System, the amplified TCR beta libraries were sequenced as 87-base-pair reads. The authors' analysis ran thus. A later analysis tallied 75 million to 85 million unique TCR beta chains across the 610 or so repertoires, and approximately 9.9 million of those chains were shared by two or more donors. Raw reads were error-corrected and collapsed into unique sequences with a nearest-neighbor algorithm that merged closely related sequences to remove PCR and sequencing errors. To assign V, D and J gene segments, CDR3 sequences were aligned to IMGT reference sequences. For a sequence to be retained, at least a six-nucleotide match to both a V gene segment and a J gene segment was required. A rearrangement was called productive if the CDR3 had no stop codons and remained in frame with V and J, and every other rearrangement was called non-productive. CDR3 was defined according to IMGT convention as the region running from the second conserved V-encoded cysteine to the conserved J-encoded phenylalanine. The earlier analysis of 450 to 750 of the donors excluded any sequence lacking an unambiguous match to a single V gene segment. An earlier analysis of 500 to 600 of the donors classified V segments as functional when productive rearrangements were above 56.7% and as segregating when the standard deviation between donors was above 5%. A statistical classification framework was built to diagnose cytomegalovirus status from the catalog of TCR beta chain sequences. V and J gene assignment, in a later analysis, came from comparing TCR nucleotide sequences with IMGT/GENE-DB human TR gene sequences. Using the TCRdist pipeline, a later analysis assigned CDR3 sequences along with most-parsimonious VDJ recombination scenarios. A later analysis defined each TCR beta chain by its CDR3 amino acid sequence plus V-gene family, and excluded reads lacking a unique V-gene family. As a way to deal with suspected cross-contamination and a sequencing artifact, a later analysis dropped 450 to 600 nucleotide sequences that were highly shared and had low generation probability. In a later analysis, a clonal expansion index was calculated for each public chain from normalized within-repertoire ranks of inferred template counts. A later analysis computed generation probabilities with a VDJ recombination model fitted to out-of-frame rearrangements, and checked the results against IGoR. In a later analysis, hypergeometric tests were used to score TCR-TCR, TCR-HLA and TCR-CMV co-occurrence, with a repertoire-size bias correction applied to TCR pairs. In a later analysis, false discovery rates were estimated by permuting HLA or CMV assignments 20 times. In a later analysis, co-occurring TCRs were grouped using DBSCAN, and TCRdist sequence similarity was added for clustering within HLA-allele-positive subsets. For co-occurrence clustering, repertoires with fewer than 30,000 or more than 120,000 public chains were excluded, along with about five repertoires with anomalous nucleotide sharing. Here the immuneACCESS table is served through TCRdb, limited to in-frame sequences with V and J called. Missing clones are a known gap in these copies; in checked studies unresolved V genes cover under half, and the rest lacks a known reason. That table is the source of V, J and clone size, and D and trimming were worked out from the DNA. This sample holds approximately 110,000 clones; less than 75% were observed only once. The ten most abundant clones make up less than 4.5% of the sample.

The sample taken for sequencing was PBMCs. This clonotype originated in a woman between 40 and 55 years old in good health and CMV-seronegative. The rearrangement combines TRBV29-1 with TRBJ2-6; 8 of the junction bases match TRBD1. The CDR3: CSVEAGETGASPSSHLVLTF. The nucleotide sequence is TGCAGCGTTGAAGCTGGGGAGACAGGGGCTTCACCCTCTTCGCATCTGGTCCTGACTTTC. The CDR3, completed at both ends by the reference TRBV29-1 and TRBJ2-6 genes, gives the full variable domain SAVISQKPSRDICQRGTSLTIQCQVDSQVTMMFWYRQQPGQSLTLIATANQGSEATYESGFVIDKFPISRPNLTFSTLTVSNMSPEDSSIYLCSVEAGETGASPSSHLVLTFGAGSRLTVL.